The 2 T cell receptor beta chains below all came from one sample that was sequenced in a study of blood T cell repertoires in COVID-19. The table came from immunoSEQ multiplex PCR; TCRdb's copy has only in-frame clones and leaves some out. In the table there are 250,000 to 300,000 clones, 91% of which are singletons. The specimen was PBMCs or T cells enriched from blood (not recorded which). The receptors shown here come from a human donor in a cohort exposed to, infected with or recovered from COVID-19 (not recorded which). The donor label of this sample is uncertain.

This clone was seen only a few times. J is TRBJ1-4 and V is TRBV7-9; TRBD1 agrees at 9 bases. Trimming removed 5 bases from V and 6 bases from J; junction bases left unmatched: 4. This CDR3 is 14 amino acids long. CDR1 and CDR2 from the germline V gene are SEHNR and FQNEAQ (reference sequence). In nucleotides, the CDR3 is TGTGCCAGCAGCAAGGGACAGGGTTATGAAAAACTGTTTTTT. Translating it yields CASSKGQGYEKLFF.

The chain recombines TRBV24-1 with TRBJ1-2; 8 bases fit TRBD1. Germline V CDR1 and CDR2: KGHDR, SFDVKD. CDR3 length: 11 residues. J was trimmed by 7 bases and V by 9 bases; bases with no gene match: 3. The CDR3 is CATEDRGGYTF. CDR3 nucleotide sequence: TGTGCCACCGAAGACAGGGGTGGCTACACCTTC.